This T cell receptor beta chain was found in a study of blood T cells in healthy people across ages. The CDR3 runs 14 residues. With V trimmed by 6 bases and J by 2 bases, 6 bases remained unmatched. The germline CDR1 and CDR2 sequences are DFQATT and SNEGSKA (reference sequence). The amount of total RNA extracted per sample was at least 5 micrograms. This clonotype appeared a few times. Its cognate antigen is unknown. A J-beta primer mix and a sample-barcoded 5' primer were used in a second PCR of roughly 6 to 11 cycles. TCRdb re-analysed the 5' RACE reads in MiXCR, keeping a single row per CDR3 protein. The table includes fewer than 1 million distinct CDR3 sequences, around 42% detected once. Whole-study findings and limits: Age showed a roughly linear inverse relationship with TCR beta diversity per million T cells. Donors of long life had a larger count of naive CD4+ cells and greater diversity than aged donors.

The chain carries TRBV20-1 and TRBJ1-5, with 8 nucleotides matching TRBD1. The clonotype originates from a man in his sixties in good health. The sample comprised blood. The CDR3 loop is CSAPDRAGNQPQHF. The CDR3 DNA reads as TGCAGTGCCCCGGACAGGGCTGGCAATCAGCCCCAGCATTTT.